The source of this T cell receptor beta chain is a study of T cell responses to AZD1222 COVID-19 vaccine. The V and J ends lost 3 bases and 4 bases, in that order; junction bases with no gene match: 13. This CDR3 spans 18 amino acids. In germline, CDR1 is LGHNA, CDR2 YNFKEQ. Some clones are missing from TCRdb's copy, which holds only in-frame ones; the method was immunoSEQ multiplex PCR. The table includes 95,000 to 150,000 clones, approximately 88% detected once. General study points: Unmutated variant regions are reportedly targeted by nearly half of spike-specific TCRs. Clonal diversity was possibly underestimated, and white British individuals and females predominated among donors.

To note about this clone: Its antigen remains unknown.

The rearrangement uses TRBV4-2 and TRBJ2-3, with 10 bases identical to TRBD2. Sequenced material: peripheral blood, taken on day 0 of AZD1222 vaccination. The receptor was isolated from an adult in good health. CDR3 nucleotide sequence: TGTGCCAGCAGCCACAACTTTGTTCTAGCGGGAGAGGCAGATACGCAGTATTTT. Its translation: CASSHNFVLAGEADTQYF.